The entry below gives a single TCR beta chain sequence along with its context. Its antigen is not known. Using immunoSEQ multiplex PCR, the repertoire was profiled, and TCRdb retains in-frame clones only, with some absent. The sample lists 100,000 to 150,000 clones; approximately 90% were seen once. The germline V gene encodes CDR1 GTSNPN and CDR2 SVGIG (reference sequence). This CDR3 contains 18 residues. With V trimmed by 3 bases and J by 5 bases, 10 bases remained unmatched. These data come from a study of T cell responses to AZD1222 COVID-19 vaccine. The study's findings and limits: Spike was spanned by vaccine-associated CD4 TCRs, which were dominant at 160-218 and 743-854.

The sequence was obtained from an adult who received the AZD1222 COVID-19 vaccine. The starting material was peripheral blood, obtained 28 days after the second AZD1222 dose. The chain joins TRBV30 to TRBJ2-1; 16 bases are a match to TRBD2. CDR3 sequence reads: CAWRGPGLAGGFNNEQFF. CDR3 DNA sequence: TGTGCCTGGAGGGGACCGGGACTAGCGGGAGGGTTCAACAATGAGCAGTTCTTC.